The 11 T cell receptor beta chains presented below share a single source sample, sequenced in a study of shared clonotypes between healthy human individuals. This table comes from immunoSEQ multiplex PCR, and its TCRdb copy is limited to in-frame clones, with some not included. This sample has a few million clones; approximately 90% occur once, and the top ten carry around 0.14%. The material sequenced was naive CD4+ T cells sorted from blood. Regarding subset: CD45RA+ positively selected. The receptors were sampled from a man aged 18 to 29 in good health.

About this clone: This specimen includes other DNA sequences encoding the same CDR3. This chain uses TRBV5-1 with TRBJ2-3, with D tentatively TRBD1 (6 bases). The CDR3 contains 13 residues. V was cut by 5 bases and J by 2 bases, with 9 bases left in between. From germline, CDR1 is SGHRS and CDR2 YFSETQ. CDR3 sequence (DNA): TGCGCCAGCAGTTCAGGGGACACAGATACGCAGTATTTT. Protein product: CASSSGDTDTQYF. Full variable domain (remainder filled in from reference TRBV5-1 and TRBJ2-3): KAGVTQTPRYLIKTRGQQVTLSCSPISGHRSVSWYQQTPGQGLQFLFEYFSETQRNKGNFPGRFSGRQFSNSRSEMNVSTLELGDSALYLCASSSGDTDTQYFGPGTRLTVL.

This clone was observed once. The genes are TRBV5-1 and TRBJ2-2; 13 bases are a match to TRBD2. The V gene end was trimmed by 6 bases and the J gene end by 7 bases; junction bases not matched to a gene: 12. The length of the CDR3 is 17 residues. Germline lookup yields CDR1 SGHRS and CDR2 YFSETQ. The DNA of the CDR3 is TGCGCCAGCACCGAGGAAGGACTAGCGGGAGCCGGCGGGGAGCTGTTTTTT. Translating it yields CASTEEGLAGAGGELFF. Looking up the rest from reference TRBV5-1 and TRBJ2-2 gives the full variable domain: KAGVTQTPRYLIKTRGQQVTLSCSPISGHRSVSWYQQTPGQGLQFLFEYFSETQRNKGNFPGRFSGRQFSNSRSEMNVSTLELGDSALYLCASTEEGLAGAGGELFFGEGSRLTVL.

J is TRBJ2-5 and V is TRBV2; D possibly corresponds to TRBD1 (5 bases). Germline V gene data show CDR1 as SNHLY and CDR2 as FYNNEI. The V end was cut by 4 bases, the J end by 4 bases, with 10 bases between. The CDR3 has 13 residues. CDR3 nucleotide sequence: TGTGCCAGCAGTGTTGACAGTCCAGAGACCCAGTACTTC. Amino acids: CASSVDSPETQYF.

The chain has TRBV29-1 and TRBJ2-1; TRBD1 aligns across 7 bases. This CDR3 has 18 residues. Germline values: CDR1 SQVTM, CDR2 ANQGSEA. V lost 8 bases and J lost 1; bases outside the gene matches: 20. The CDR3 DNA follows: TGCAGCCGAAAAGGCACACAGGGGACCAAGCTATCCTACAATGAGCAGTTCTTC. It translates to CSRKGTQGTKLSYNEQFF.

This chain links TRBV18 with TRBJ2-1, with 8 bases lining up with TRBD2. The CDR3 has 14 amino acids. V gave up 8 bases and J gave up 0 bases; unmatched junction bases: 3. Germline loops: CDR1 KGHSH, CDR2 LQKENI. The DNA for the CDR3 is TGTGCCAGCCGAGGGACTAGCTCCTACAATGAGCAGTTCTTC. As protein: CASRGTSSYNEQFF. The full variable domain, in which reference TRBV18 and TRBJ2-1 provide the parts outside the CDR3, is NAGVMQNPRHLVRRRGQEARLRCSPMKGHSHVYWYRQLPEEGLKFMVYLQKENIIDESGMPKERFSAEFPKEGPSILRIQQVVRGDSAAYFCASRGTSSYNEQFFGPGTRLTVL.

This chain links TRBV5-1 with TRBJ2-3; TRBD1 agrees at 8 bases. Losses at the gene ends were 3 bases for V and 2 bases for J; bases not matched to a gene: 5. CDR1 SGHRS and CDR2 YFSETQ come from the germline V gene. The CDR3 has 15 residues. In DNA form, the CDR3 reads TGCGCCAGCAGCTCTCAGGGGGCGACCACAGATACGCAGTATTTT. Encoded protein: CASSSQGATTDTQYF.

This clone was seen only a few times. The chain is built from TRBV5-1 and TRBJ1-5, with D uncertain. This CDR3 region has 16 residues. Trimming shortened V by 1 base and J by 0 bases, and 11 bases separated the two germline ends. Germline loops: CDR1 SGHRS, CDR2 YFSETQ. The CDR3 loop reads CASSLSDGDSNQPQHF. As DNA, the CDR3 is TGCGCCAGCAGCTTGTCGGACGGGGATAGCAATCAGCCCCAGCATTTT.

V usage is TRBV27 and J usage is TRBJ2-2; D is unclear. Germline-derived CDR1 and CDR2 are MNHEY and SMNVEV (reference sequence). Trimming shortened V by 5 bases and J by 2 bases, and 15 bases separated the two germline ends. CDR3 length: 16 amino acids. CDR3 DNA: TGTGCCAGCAGTCCGGTCGGGTTAGTTAACACCGGGGAGCTGTTTTTT. Protein sequence: CASSPVGLVNTGELFF.

The CDR3 sequence: CASSSPSTGAADTQYF. CDR3 coding DNA: TGTGCCAGCAGTAGCCCTTCGACAGGGGCGGCAGATACGCAGTATTTT. V and J are TRBV25-1 and TRBJ2-3; 8 bases align to TRBD1. Trimming removed 5 bases from V and 4 bases from J; junction bases left unmatched: 11. The CDR3 consists of 16 residues. From germline, CDR1 is MGHDK and CDR2 SYGVNS. The variable domain in full, with the rest retrieved from reference TRBV25-1 and TRBJ2-3, is EADIYQTPRYLVIGTGKKITLECSQTMGHDKMYWYQQDPGMELHLIHYSYGVNSTEKGDLSSESTVSRIRTEHFPLTLESARPSHTSQYLCASSSPSTGAADTQYFGPGTRLTVL.

The V and J genes are TRBV6-4 and TRBJ2-3; tentatively, D is TRBD2 (5 bases). The V and J ends lost 3 bases and 2 bases respectively, with 12 bases between them. The V gene's germline CDR1 is MRHNA and CDR2 SNTAGT. CDR3 size: 15 residues. The CDR3 bases are TGTGCCAGCAGTGAGGAGGCTAGCCCCACAGATACGCAGTATTTT. This gives the protein CASSEEASPTDTQYF.

This chain joins TRBV19 and TRBJ2-5; D is uncertain. CDR1 LNHDA and CDR2 SQIVND come from the germline V gene (reference sequence). The CDR3 sequence is 15 residues long. V lost 1 base, J lost 0 bases, and 9 bases lay in between. CDR3 nucleotides: TGTGCCAGTAGTATAGGTTTAGGTAACCAAGAGACCCAGTACTTC. It encodes CASSIGLGNQETQYF.